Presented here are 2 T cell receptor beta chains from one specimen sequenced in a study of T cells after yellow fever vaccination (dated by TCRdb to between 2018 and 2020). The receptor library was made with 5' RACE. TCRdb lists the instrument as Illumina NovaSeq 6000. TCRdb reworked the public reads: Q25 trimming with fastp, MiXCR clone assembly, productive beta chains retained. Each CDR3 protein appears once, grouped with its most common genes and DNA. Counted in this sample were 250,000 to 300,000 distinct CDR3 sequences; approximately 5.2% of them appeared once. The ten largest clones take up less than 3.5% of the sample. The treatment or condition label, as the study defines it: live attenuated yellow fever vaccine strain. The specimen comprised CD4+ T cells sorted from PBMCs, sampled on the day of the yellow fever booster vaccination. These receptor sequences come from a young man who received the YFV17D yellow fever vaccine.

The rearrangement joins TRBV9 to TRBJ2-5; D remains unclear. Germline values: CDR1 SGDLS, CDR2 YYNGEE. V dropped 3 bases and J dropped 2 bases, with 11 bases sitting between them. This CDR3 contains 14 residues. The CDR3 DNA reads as TGTGCCAGCAGCGCCCTCGGACGGCAAGAGACCCAGTACTTC. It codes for CASSALGRQETQYF. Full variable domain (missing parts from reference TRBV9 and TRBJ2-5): DSGVTQTPKHLITATGQRVTLRCSPRSGDLSVYWYQQSLDQGLQFLIQYYNGEERAKGNILERFSAQQFPDLHSELNLSSLELGDSALYFCASSALGRQETQYFGPGTRLLVL.

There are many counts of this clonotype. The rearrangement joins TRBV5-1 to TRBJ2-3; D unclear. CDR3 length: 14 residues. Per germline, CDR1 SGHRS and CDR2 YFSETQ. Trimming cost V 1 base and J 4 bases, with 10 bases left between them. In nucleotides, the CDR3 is TGCGCCAGCAGCTTGAGGCCAGGCCCAGATACGCAGTATTTT. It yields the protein CASSLRPGPDTQYF.